A single sample is the source of the 5 T cell receptor beta chains below, sequenced in a study of blood T cell repertoires in COVID-19. The repertoire was sequenced with immunoSEQ multiplex PCR; TCRdb's copy has only in-frame clones and lacks some. The sample gives some 150,000 clones, roughly 90% of which show up once; 0.95% to 1.5% is in the top ten. The sequencing input was PBMCs or T cells enriched from blood (not recorded which). These receptor sequences come from a human donor with acute COVID-19. The donor label of this sample is uncertain.

The chain has TRBV5-1 and TRBJ2-2; TRBD1 matches at 7 bases. CDR1 and CDR2 (germline): SGHRS, YFSETQ. The junction had 9 bases not matched to a gene; V was cut back by 4 bases and J by 6 bases. The CDR3 is 15 residues long. The CDR3 coding sequence is TGCGCCAGCAGCATAAATACCCAGGGGGCCGGGGAGCTGTTTTTT. It specifies CASSINTQGAGELFF.

The V call is TRBV7-8, the J call TRBJ2-1; 8 nucleotides match TRBD1. This CDR3 is 15 amino acids long. V was pared by 5 bases and J by 6 bases, with 9 bases of the junction left unmatched. Germline CDR1 is SGHVS and CDR2 is FQNEAQ. CDR3 in DNA: TGTGCCAGCAGCGCCCGGACAGGGCTACTCAATGAGCAGTTCTTC. Translating it yields CASSARTGLLNEQFF. The full variable domain, with the rest looked up from reference TRBV7-8 and TRBJ2-1, is GAGVSQSPRYKVAKRGQDVALRCDPISGHVSLFWYQQALGQGPEFLTYFQNEAQLDKSGLPSDRFFAERPEGSVSTLKIQRTQQEDSAVYLCASSARTGLLNEQFFGPGTRLTVL.

The chain combines TRBV25-1 with TRBJ2-1; TRBD1 matches 9 bases. This CDR3 is 16 amino acids long. V trimming: 6 bases; J trimming: 6 bases; junction bases outside the gene matches: 12. Per the germline V gene, CDR1 is MGHDK and CDR2 is SYGVNS. The CDR3 nucleotides read TGTGCCAGCAGACGCACCGGGACAGGGCTGTTCAATGAGCAGTTCTTC. This codes for CASRRTGTGLFNEQFF.

This chain joins TRBV19 and TRBJ1-1; 7 nucleotides match TRBD1. V lost 7 bases to trimming and J lost 6 bases; unmatched junction nucleotides: 2. This CDR3 is 11 amino acids long. Germline V CDR1 and CDR2: LNHDA, SQIVND (reference sequence). The CDR3 reads CASNTGAEAFF. The CDR3 region has the DNA TGTGCCAGTAATACAGGGGCTGAAGCTTTCTTT. Drawing the rest from reference TRBV19 and TRBJ1-1, the complete variable domain is DGGITQSPKYLFRKEGQNVTLSCEQNLNHDAMYWYRQDPGQGLRLIYYSQIVNDFQKGDIAEGYSVSREKKESFPLTVTSAQKNPTAFYLCASNTGAEAFFGQGTRLTVV.

J is TRBJ1-1 and V is TRBV11-3; TRBD1 aligns across 10 bases. Per germline, CDR1 SGHNT and CDR2 YENEEA. The CDR3 spans 17 residues. With V trimmed by 5 bases and J by 1 base, 10 bases remained unmatched. This chain's CDR3 is CASSQTGTGAPNTEAFF. DNA of the CDR3: TGTGCCAGCAGCCAAACCGGGACAGGGGCCCCGAACACTGAAGCTTTCTTT.